These 7 T cell receptor beta chains were sequenced from one sample in a study of cytomegalovirus exposure and HLA in healthy donors. Amplification used 60 Vbeta primers and 13 Jbeta primers. The data were produced by immunoSEQ multiplex PCR, yet TCRdb's version contains in-frame clones alone and is incomplete. The sample comprises 180,000 or so clones, 65% to 80% of which are singletons, and about 2.5% rests with the top ten. Sequenced input: PBMCs. These receptors all come from a woman in her twenties or thirties in good health and CMV-seropositive.

The V call is TRBV4-1, the J call TRBJ1-3; possible D gene TRBD1, 6 bases. The ends were cut back, 1 base at V and 9 bases at J, with 16 bases in the middle. The CDR3 is 15 residues long. Germline loops: CDR1 MGHRA, CDR2 YSYEKL. The DNA of the CDR3 is TGCGCCAGCAGCCAAGGGCTACAGGGACGAGGCACCATATATTTT. Translating it yields CASSQGLQGRGTIYF.

In regard to this clone: This same CDR3 is encoded by further DNA sequences in the sample. This chain connects TRBV14 to TRBJ2-5; 10 bases fit TRBD2. This CDR3 is 21 amino acids long. V was clipped by 0 bases and J by 1 base; unmatched bases: 17. The germline V gene encodes CDR1 SGHDN and CDR2 FVKESK. The chain's CDR3 is CASSQDLPGVAGGLSQETQYF. CDR3 bases: TGTGCCAGCAGCCAAGATCTACCTGGGGTAGCGGGGGGTCTCTCCCAAGAGACCCAGTACTTC.

The chain links TRBV7-6 to TRBJ1-2; 7 bases agree with TRBD1. Germline CDR1 and CDR2: SGHVS and FNYEAQ. This CDR3 has 16 amino acids. V was clipped by 5 bases and J by 4 bases; unmatched bases: 13. CDR3 amino acids: CASSLGTEERAYGYTF. CDR3 in DNA: TGTGCCAGCAGCCTAGGGACAGAAGAGAGAGCCTATGGCTACACCTTC. Full variable domain (remainder filled in from reference TRBV7-6 and TRBJ1-2): GAGVSQSPRYKVTKRGQDVALRCDPISGHVSLYWYRQALGQGPEFLTYFNYEAQQDKSGLPNDRFSAERPEGSISTLTIQRTEQRDSAMYRCASSLGTEERAYGYTFGSGTRLTVV.

The rearrangement links TRBV30 to TRBJ2-5; D possibly corresponds to TRBD1 (6 bases). The CDR3 length is 12 residues. Germline lookup yields CDR1 GTSNPN and CDR2 SVGIG (reference sequence). Trimming removed 3 bases from V and 4 bases from J, with 9 bases in between. The CDR3 here is CAWRDRGETQYF. CDR3 nucleotides: TGTGCCTGGAGGGACAGAGGAGAGACCCAGTACTTC.

CDR3 DNA: TGCAGCGCTACTAGCGGGGGGATGAATGAGCAGTTCTTC. Translated: CSATSGGMNEQFF. The V gene is TRBV29-1, the J gene TRBJ2-1; TRBD2 agrees at 12 bases. Losses at the gene ends were 7 bases for V and 7 bases for J; bases not matched to a gene: 5. This CDR3 has 13 residues. Germline V gene lookup returns CDR1 SQVTM and CDR2 ANQGSEA.

The chain joins TRBV2 to TRBJ1-6; no definite D call. V was shortened by 8 bases and J by 5 bases, with 7 bases between the two germline ends. CDR3 length: 12 amino acids. CDR1 SNHLY and CDR2 FYNNEI come from the germline V gene. CDR3 residues: CASAGDNSPLHF. DNA of the CDR3: TGTGCCAGCGCCGGGGATAATTCACCCCTCCACTTT.

The chain joins TRBV20-1 to TRBJ2-3; the D is unclear. Germline loops: CDR1 DFQATT, CDR2 SNEGSKA (reference sequence). The CDR3 runs 11 residues. Trimming removed 4 bases from V and 4 bases from J, with 6 bases in between. DNA for the CDR3: TGCAGTGCTACCGAGCCAGATACGCAGTATTTT. Protein: CSATEPDTQYF.